This T cell receptor (beta chain) was sequenced for a study of OX40 agonist ivuxolimab in advanced cancers. Regarding the study in general: Ivuxolimab was an agonistic, fully human IgG2 monoclonal antibody directed against OX40 (CD134), a costimulatory receptor. Intravenous ivuxolimab was administered to patients every 2 weeks at six dose levels: 0.01, 0.1, 0.3, 1.5, 3 and 10 mg/kg. Of the approximately 50 dose-escalation patients, hepatocellular carcinoma was present in some 19, melanoma in around 15, renal cell carcinoma in 9 and head and neck cancer in 9. The paper covers the monotherapy dose-escalation part of the phase I ivuxolimab trial, which included N ≈ 50 patients. Prior anti-PD-1, anti-PD-L1 or anti-CTLA-4 therapy was permitted, and 40% of dose-escalation patients had received checkpoint inhibitors. Partial responses occurred in three dose-escalation patients, of whom one had hepatocellular carcinoma and two had cutaneous melanoma. The dose-escalation cohort was almost 85% male with a mean age of around 64 years, ranging from about 23 to 85. Peripheral TCRbeta sequencing was intended to test whether TCR sequence diversity was altered and clonal T-cell expansion was caused by ivuxolimab.

The CDR3 starts with the cysteine, ends with the phenylalanine, and has 16 residues. CDR3 DNA is the only sequence kept; it has 48 bases, read in frame from the first base. Clipping removes 0 bases from V and 0 bases from J, with 6 as the unmatched junction base count. The germline V gene sets CDR1 to SGHRS and CDR2 to YFSETQ. Study-wide conclusions, independent of this receptor: After ivuxolimab, more expanded clones were found on average in CD8+ T cells than in CD4+ T cells. Low levels of normalized T-cell clonal expansion were also shown by some nonresponding patients. Clonal expansion of both CD4+ and CD8+ blood T cells was observed from baseline to week 6 at doses 0.1 to 3.0 mg/kg. Partial responders in the 0.1-3.0 mg/kg groups had among the lowest normalized peripheral clonal expansion, especially among CD8+ T cells. The antigen specificity of the clonally expanded peripheral T cells was not determined.

For sequencing of the TCRbeta CDR3 region, genomic DNA was extracted from the sorted cells. The immunoSEQ Assay was used for sequencing of TCRbeta CDR3 regions. What TCRdb holds here is the immuneACCESS table cut down to in-frame rearrangements. Part of the clones is not present; checked against another copy, under half of the missing clones reflect an unresolved V gene, and the others are unexplained. This sample is represented by 65,000 to 75,000 clones; around 84% of them were singletons. The leading ten clones occupy approximately 6.3% of the sample. Patients with autoimmune disease history or receiving systemic immunosuppression were excluded from the trial. Peripheral blood for TCR sequencing was collected from all dose cohorts at baseline, on cycle 4 day 1, and on cycle 7 day 1. Samples came from an open-label, multicenter, first-in-human phase I dose-escalation trial of ivuxolimab. Adults with locally advanced or metastatic head and neck squamous cell, hepatocellular, melanoma or renal cell carcinoma were enrolled in the trial. CD4+ and CD8+ T cells were sorted separately from peripheral blood before TCR sequencing.

Remarks on this clone: Its cognate antigen has yet to be identified. Within one base of it there is no much larger clone, and no base qualities were kept.

Source: CD4+ or CD8+ T cells sorted from blood, taken in a trial of the OX40 agonist ivuxolimab. This receptor was obtained from an adult with an advanced solid tumor such as melanoma, head and neck, liver or kidney cancer. The V gene is TRBV5-1 and the J gene is TRBJ2-7, and TRBD2 matches 7 of the central bases. This receptor has the CDR3 CASSLGTSDFSYEQYF. The DNA sequence reads TGCGCCAGCAGCTTGGGTACTAGCGACTTCTCCTACGAGCAGTACTTC. The full variable domain, with segments outside the CDR3 supplied by the reference TRBV5-1 and TRBJ2-7 proteins, appears as KAGVTQTPRYLIKTRGQQVTLSCSPISGHRSVSWYQQTPGQGLQFLFEYFSETQRNKGNFPGRFSGRQFSNSRSEMNVSTLELGDSALYLCASSLGTSDFSYEQYFGPGTRLTVT.